Shown below are 29 T cell receptor beta chains from a single sample sequenced in a study of technical replicates of blood from several donors. Profiled with immunoSEQ multiplex PCR; TCRdb holds only in-frame clones, not every one. This sample has over 85,000 clones, with less than 96% found just once. Specimen: T cells isolated from PBMCs. The receptors shown here come from a human donor in good health.

V is TRBV5-1 and J is TRBJ2-5, with TRBD2 matching over 9 bases. Judging by the DNA end, TRBJ2-7 fits better; the J call may be wrong. CDR3 length equals 18 residues. CDR1 SGHRS and CDR2 YFSETQ come from the germline V gene. The CDR3: CASSLQTSGVPHSYEQYF. In DNA, the CDR3 is TGCGCCAGCAGCTTGCAGACTAGCGGAGTGCCCCACTCCTACGAGCAGTACTTC.

The chain carries TRBV6-5 and TRBJ2-7, with D tentatively TRBD2 (6 bases). Looked up from germline, CDR1 is MNHEY and CDR2 is SVGAGI. Trimming stripped 10 bases from V and 0 bases from J, with 13 bases between. The CDR3 is 13 residues long. The CDR3 DNA reads as TGTGCCACCGGGACTCTAGCCTCCTACGAGCAGTACTTC. This encodes CATGTLASYEQYF.

Here the CDR3 DNA reads TGTGCCAGCAGTTGGTGGTGGGCTACCGGGGAGCTGTTTTTT. Encoded protein: CASSWWWATGELFF. The chain couples TRBV13 to TRBJ2-2; D call uncertain. The CDR3 is made up of 14 amino acids. CDR1 and CDR2 (germline): PRHDT, FYEKMQ (reference sequence). The V end lost 6 bases, the J end lost 5 bases, and 13 bases lay between the germline ends. The complete variable domain, with remaining parts taken from reference TRBV13 and TRBJ2-2, reads AAGVIQSPRHLIKEKRETATLKCYPIPRHDTVYWYQQGPGQDPQFLISFYEKMQSDKGSIPDRFSAQQFSDYHSELNMSSLELGDSALYFCASSWWWATGELFFGEGSRLTVL.

The chain links TRBV7-2 to TRBJ2-7; D is unclear. The CDR3 extends over 14 amino acids. The V gene lost 7 bases and the J gene lost 3 bases, with 16 bases spanning the gap. The germline gives CDR1 SGHTA, CDR2 FQGNSA. Here the CDR3 DNA reads TGTGCCAGCACCTCCTCTGTCGGTAGCTACGAGCAGTACTTC. This codes for CASTSSVGSYEQYF.

About this clone: Other DNA sequences in this sample translate to the same CDR3. This chain joins TRBV7-3 and TRBJ1-1; D uncertain. The CDR3 spans 13 residues. Germline CDR1 is SGHTA and CDR2 is FQGTGA. Deletions cut 1 base from V and 1 base from J, with 4 bases between. CDR3 sequence: CASSLNGNTEAFF. The CDR3 region has the DNA TGTGCCAGCAGCTTAAACGGGAACACTGAAGCTTTCTTT.

The chain uses TRBV7-6 and TRBJ2-1, with 9 bases lining up with TRBD2. CDR3 size: 15 residues. CDR1 is SGHVS, CDR2 FNYEAQ, per germline. The V segment lost 2 bases and the J segment 7 bases; nucleotides outside the gene matches: 6. DNA of the CDR3: TGTGCCAGCAGCTTATCAGCGGGAGGTAGTAATGAGCAGTTCTTC. This sequence encodes CASSLSAGGSNEQFF.

The CDR3 spells CATRSLLAGGEGTGELFF. The CDR3, as DNA: TGCGCCACCCGTTCCCTCCTAGCGGGAGGAGAAGGGACCGGGGAGCTGTTTTTT. This chain joins TRBV5-1 and TRBJ2-2; 11 positions agree with TRBD2. The V gene's germline CDR1 is SGHRS and CDR2 YFSETQ. Trimming removed 9 bases from V and 5 bases from J; junction bases left unmatched: 18. The CDR3 contains 18 residues.

This chain links TRBV28 with TRBJ2-7, with 8 bases aligning to TRBD1. The CDR3 has 13 amino acids. Losses at the gene ends were 6 bases for V and 5 bases for J; bases not matched to a gene: 6. The germline gives CDR1 MDHEN, CDR2 SYDVKM. CDR3 loop: CASRETGAHEQYF. The CDR3 DNA sequence: TGTGCCAGCAGGGAGACAGGGGCCCACGAGCAGTACTTC.

The chain couples TRBV6-1 to TRBJ2-1, with TRBD2 matching over 9 bases. The ends lost 4 bases at V and 4 bases at J; junction bases unmatched: 8. Per germline, CDR1 MNHNS and CDR2 SASEGT. The CDR3 covers 16 residues. The CDR3 protein is CASSVGGRAGYNEQFF. The DNA for the CDR3 is TGTGCCAGCAGTGTGGGCGGGAGGGCCGGGTACAATGAGCAGTTCTTC.

The gene calls are TRBV11-3 and TRBJ2-5, with TRBD1 matching over 7 bases. J was trimmed by 1 base and V by 8 bases; bases with no gene match: 10. In germline, CDR1 is SGHNT, CDR2 YENEEA. This CDR3 spans 15 amino acids. CDR3 residues: CASSRDRGSQETQYF. The CDR3 bases are TGTGCCAGCTCCCGGGACAGAGGCTCCCAAGAGACCCAGTACTTC.

The CDR3 DNA reads TGTGCCAGCAGCCCAGGACAGGGGGCAGATACGCAGTATTTT. Its protein is CASSPGQGADTQYF. The chain is built from TRBV5-4 and TRBJ2-3; 10 bases line up with TRBD1. The V segment lost 4 bases and the J segment 4 bases; nucleotides outside the gene matches: 3. Germline CDR1 SGHNT, CDR2 YYREEE (reference sequence). This CDR3 has 14 amino acids.

J is TRBJ1-1 and V is TRBV6-1; D may be TRBD1 (6 bases). V was cut by 7 bases and J by 4 bases, with 16 bases left in between. CDR1 is MNHNS and CDR2 is SASEGT in the germline V gene. The CDR3 is 14 residues long. The CDR3 loop is CASTQDSARTEAFF. Written as DNA, the CDR3 is TGTGCCAGCACCCAGGACAGCGCCCGCACTGAAGCTTTCTTT.

Concerning this clone itself: A junction boundary mismatches the germline segment, possibly from a read error. The sample contains more than one DNA sequence encoding this CDR3. This rearrangement joins TRBV13 to TRBJ2-5; D is undetermined. The germline V gene encodes CDR1 PRHDT and CDR2 FYEKMQ (reference sequence). This CDR3 comprises 14 residues. The CDR3 DNA follows: TGTGCTAGCAGCTTAGAGTTAGCCCCAGAGACCCAGTACTTC. Its translation: CASSLELAPETQYF.

The genes are TRBV7-3 and TRBJ2-3; tentatively, D is TRBD2 (5 bases). CDR1 and CDR2 from the germline V gene are SGHTA and FQGTGA. Between the trimmed V and J ends, which lost 5 bases and 2 bases, there was a span of 14 bases. The CDR3 is 15 residues long. The CDR3 sequence: CASSQGLLSTDTQYF. The CDR3, as DNA: TGTGCCAGCAGCCAAGGACTCCTATCCACAGATACGCAGTATTTT. Full variable domain (rest looked up from reference TRBV7-3 and TRBJ2-3): GAGVSQTPSNKVTEKGKYVELRCDPISGHTALYWYRQSLGQGPEFLIYFQGTGAADDSGLPNDRFFAVRPEGSVSTLKIQRTERGDSAVYLCASSQGLLSTDTQYFGPGTRLTVL.

This chain links TRBV7-2 with TRBJ2-5, with D possibly matching TRBD1 (5 bases). This CDR3 has 15 residues. V was pared by 5 bases and J by 5 bases, with 18 bases between. Germline assignment: CDR1 SGHTA and CDR2 FQGNSA. The CDR3 coding sequence is TGTGCCAGCAGCCTGCGACAGCCCGCAGGGGAGACCCAGTACTTC. It encodes CASSLRQPAGETQYF.

This clone was seen only once. The rearrangement uses TRBV25-1 and TRBJ2-5; tentatively, D is TRBD2 (6 bases). Germline loops: CDR1 MGHDK, CDR2 SYGVNS. The ends were cut back, 6 bases at V and 3 bases at J, with 11 bases in the middle. CDR3 length equals 13 residues. CDR3 bases: TGTGCCAGCAGGGGGGGTCTAAAAGAGACCCAGTACTTC. It is translated as CASRGGLKETQYF.

The gene calls are TRBV5-1 and TRBJ2-2, with 7 bases identical to TRBD1. The germline V gene encodes CDR1 SGHRS and CDR2 YFSETQ. Unmatched junction bases numbered 9, after V lost 3 bases and J lost 4 bases. The CDR3 spans 16 residues. The CDR3 loop is CASSSQTGVITGELFF. As DNA, the CDR3 is TGCGCCAGCAGCTCCCAAACAGGGGTCATCACCGGGGAGCTGTTTTTT.

This clone has just one count. As DNA, the CDR3 is TGTGCCAGCAGTAGTAGACAGGCCAAAAACATTCAGTACTTC. It translates to CASSSRQAKNIQYF. The rearrangement joins TRBV27 to TRBJ2-4; D may be TRBD1 (5 bases). V dropped 5 bases and J dropped 1 base, with 9 bases sitting between them. CDR3 length equals 14 residues. Germline assignment: CDR1 MNHEY and CDR2 SMNVEV (reference sequence).

This chain links TRBV14 with TRBJ2-7; D is uncertain. CDR1 SGHDN and CDR2 FVKESK come from the germline V gene. The CDR3 has 12 residues. Trimming removed 0 bases from V and 4 bases from J, with 4 bases in between. The CDR3 nucleotides read TGTGCCAGCAGCCAAGACGGTTACGAGCAGTACTTC. It is translated as CASSQDGYEQYF.

The chain is built from TRBV21-1 and TRBJ2-7; TRBD2 reflects the table's D call only, with no check against the DNA. TRBV21-1 is shown as a pseudogene. The CDR3 length is 18 residues. The chain's CDR3 is CASSKARRLAGGLYEQYF. The CDR3 nucleotides are TGTGCCAGCAGCAAAGCTCGCCGGCTAGCGGGAGGTCTGTACGAGCAGTACTTC.

The chain's CDR3 is CAWSGTGVYGYTF. CDR3 sequence (DNA): TGTGCCTGGAGTGGGACAGGGGTCTATGGCTACACCTTC. This chain links TRBV30 with TRBJ1-2; 9 bases fit TRBD1. The germline V gene encodes CDR1 GTSNPN and CDR2 SVGIG (reference sequence). The CDR3 length is 13 residues. The ends lost 1 base at V and 4 bases at J; junction bases unmatched: 1.

The rearrangement uses TRBV7-8 and TRBJ1-5, with D maybe TRBD1 (5 bases). Per germline, CDR1 SGHVS and CDR2 FQNEAQ. Trimming stripped 5 bases from V and 7 bases from J, with 15 bases between. The CDR3 contains 14 residues. The CDR3 sequence is CASSPGGGSQPQHF. CDR3 nucleotide sequence: TGTGCCAGCAGCCCAGGTGGGGGGAGCCAGCCCCAGCATTTT.

This chain uses TRBV29-1 with TRBJ2-3, with D hard to call. Trimming shortened V by 7 bases and J by 11 bases, and 16 bases separated the two germline ends. This CDR3 is built from 11 residues. Germline lookup yields CDR1 SQVTM and CDR2 ANQGSEA. Here the CDR3 DNA reads TGCAGCGCCCACGGCCCGCAGCGGCAGTATTTT. Protein: CSAHGPQRQYF.

V usage is TRBV29-1 and J usage is TRBJ1-4; D gene uncertain. V was pared by 7 bases and J by 8 bases, with 11 bases between. The CDR3 length is 11 residues. Germline assignment: CDR1 SQVTM and CDR2 ANQGSEA. DNA of the CDR3: TGCAGCGCCGAAGCCTGGGAAAAACTGTTTTTT. It codes for CSAEAWEKLFF.

The CDR3 nucleotides read TGTGCCAGCAGCCACAGGGGGACTACAGATACGCAGTATTTT. It codes for CASSHRGTTDTQYF. V is TRBV5-8 and J is TRBJ2-3; TRBD1 aligns across 8 bases. The CDR3 is made up of 14 amino acids. Germline CDR1 reads SGHTS; CDR2 reads YDEGEE. J lost 3 bases, V lost 4 bases, and 4 bases had no gene match. The full variable domain, rest sourced from reference TRBV5-8 and TRBJ2-3, is EAGVTQSPTHLIKTRGQQATLRCSPISGHTSVYWYQQALGLGLQFLLWYDEGEERNRGNFPPRFSGRQFPNYSSELNVNALELEDSALYLCASSHRGTTDTQYFGPGTRLTVL.

In its sample, this clone was seen once. The chain has TRBV7-9 and TRBJ2-5; D is unresolved. V gave up 3 bases and J gave up 4 bases, with 12 bases separating them. The CDR3 totals 14 residues. Germline V gene data show CDR1 as SEHNR and CDR2 as FQNEAQ (reference sequence). The CDR3 loop is CASSFLGNSETQYF. The DNA for the CDR3 is TGTGCCAGCAGCTTCCTAGGCAACTCAGAGACCCAGTACTTC.

This rearrangement joins TRBV6-5 to TRBJ2-2; D might be TRBD2 (7 bases). Germline CDR1 and CDR2: MNHEY and SVGAGI. With 8 bases removed from V and 3 bases from J, the gap between germline ends came to 16 bases. The CDR3 runs 15 residues. CDR3 region: CASRGGGQYTGELFF. In DNA, the CDR3 is TGTGCCAGCCGTGGGGGGGGGCAGTACACCGGGGAGCTGTTTTTT.

J is TRBJ1-1 and V is TRBV14, with D perhaps TRBD1 (5 bases). This CDR3 has 18 residues. Per germline, CDR1 SGHDN and CDR2 FVKESK. V lost 2 bases, J lost 1 base, and 20 bases lay in between. The CDR3 loop reads CASSQSGGGWQENTEAFF. In nucleotides, the CDR3 is TGTGCCAGCAGCCAATCGGGGGGGGGTTGGCAGGAGAACACTGAAGCTTTCTTT.

The chain uses TRBV2 and TRBJ2-7; 8 nucleotides match TRBD1. Germline V gene sequence: CDR1 SNHLY, CDR2 FYNNEI. Germline trimming cut 4 bases from V and 3 bases from J; bases unmatched to any gene: 5. The CDR3 contains 14 residues. This CDR3 is CASSAGTGFYEQYF. The CDR3 region has the DNA TGTGCCAGCAGTGCCGGGACAGGCTTCTACGAGCAGTACTTC.